This record looks at one TCR beta chain sequence and its context. What it binds is unknown. Libraries were prepared by immunoSEQ multiplex PCR; TCRdb keeps only in-frame clonotypes and omits some of them. The table shows about 83,000 clones, with around 87% occurring only once. V was cut by 2 bases and J by 3 bases, with 10 bases left in between. Per germline, CDR1 MNHNS and CDR2 SASEGT. The CDR3 covers 14 residues. The source of the sample is a study of T cell responses to AZD1222 COVID-19 vaccine. Study findings and constraints: After two AZD1222 doses, spike-specific TCR breadth and depth rose versus day 0. Donor demographics were predominantly white British with a female majority; clonal diversity may be underestimated. Baseline antibody screening turned up just a handful of seropositive AZD1222 recipients. Sampling captured repertoires only after the peak T cell response.

The TCR sequence derives from an adult in good health. The rearrangement uses TRBV6-1 and TRBJ2-5; D is uncertain. The specimen was peripheral blood, collected on day 0 of MenACWY control vaccination. CDR3 sequence (DNA): TGTGCCAGCAGTGAACTGGGTTCTAAAGAGACCCAGTACTTC. Protein sequence: CASSELGSKETQYF.